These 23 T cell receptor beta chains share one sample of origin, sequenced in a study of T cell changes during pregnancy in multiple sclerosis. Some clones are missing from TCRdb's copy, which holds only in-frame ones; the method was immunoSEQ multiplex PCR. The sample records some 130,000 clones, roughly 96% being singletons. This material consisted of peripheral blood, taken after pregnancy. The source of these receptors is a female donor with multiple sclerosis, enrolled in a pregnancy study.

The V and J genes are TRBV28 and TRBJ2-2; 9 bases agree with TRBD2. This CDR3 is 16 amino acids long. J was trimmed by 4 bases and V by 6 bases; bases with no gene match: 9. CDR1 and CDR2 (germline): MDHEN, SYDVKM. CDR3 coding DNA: TGTGCCAGCAGGTTGGGACTAGCCGGTGCCACCGGGGAGCTGTTTTTT. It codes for CASRLGLAGATGELFF.

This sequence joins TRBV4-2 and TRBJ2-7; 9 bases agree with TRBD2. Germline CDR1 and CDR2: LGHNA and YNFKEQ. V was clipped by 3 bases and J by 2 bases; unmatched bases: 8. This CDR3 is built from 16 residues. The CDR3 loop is CASSHTVAGVAYEQYF. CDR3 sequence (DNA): TGTGCCAGCAGCCATACAGTAGCGGGAGTCGCCTACGAGCAGTACTTC.

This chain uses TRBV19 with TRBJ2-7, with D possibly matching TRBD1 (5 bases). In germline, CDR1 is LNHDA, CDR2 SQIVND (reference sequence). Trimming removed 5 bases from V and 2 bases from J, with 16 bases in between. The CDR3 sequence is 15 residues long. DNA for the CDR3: TGTGCCAGTAGTCACCTGGGGCCTGGGACCTACGAGCAGTACTTC. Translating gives CASSHLGPGTYEQYF.

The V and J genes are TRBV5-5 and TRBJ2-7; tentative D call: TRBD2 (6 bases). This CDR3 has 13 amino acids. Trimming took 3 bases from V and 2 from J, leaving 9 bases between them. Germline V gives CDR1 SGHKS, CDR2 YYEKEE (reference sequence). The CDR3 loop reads CASSSSATYEQYF. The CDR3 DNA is TGTGCCAGCAGCTCTAGCGCGACCTACGAGCAGTACTTC.

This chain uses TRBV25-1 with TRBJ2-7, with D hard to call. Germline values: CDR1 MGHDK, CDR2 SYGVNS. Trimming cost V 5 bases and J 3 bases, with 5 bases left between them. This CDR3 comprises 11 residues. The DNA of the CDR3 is TGTGCCAGCAGTACAATCTACGAGCAGTACTTC. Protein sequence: CASSTIYEQYF.

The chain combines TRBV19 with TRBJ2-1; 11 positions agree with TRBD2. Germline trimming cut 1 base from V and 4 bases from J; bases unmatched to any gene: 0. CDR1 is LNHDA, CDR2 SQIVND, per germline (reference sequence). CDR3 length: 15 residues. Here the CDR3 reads CASSIGTSGYNEQFF. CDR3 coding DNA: TGTGCCAGTAGTATAGGGACTAGCGGGTACAATGAGCAGTTCTTC.

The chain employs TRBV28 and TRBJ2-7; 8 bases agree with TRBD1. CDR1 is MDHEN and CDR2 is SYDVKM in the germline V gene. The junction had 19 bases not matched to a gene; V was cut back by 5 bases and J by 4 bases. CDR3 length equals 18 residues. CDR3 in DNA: TGTGCCAGCAGTCAGAATCCGACAGGGGCTTGGATATTTTACGAGCAGTACTTC. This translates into CASSQNPTGAWIFYEQYF.

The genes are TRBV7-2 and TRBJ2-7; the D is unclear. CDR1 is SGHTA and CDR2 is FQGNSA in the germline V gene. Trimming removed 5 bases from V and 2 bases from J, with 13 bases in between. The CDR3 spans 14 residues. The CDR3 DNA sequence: TGTGCCAGCAGCCCCCCCGGTCAAACCTACGAGCAGTACTTC. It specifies CASSPPGQTYEQYF. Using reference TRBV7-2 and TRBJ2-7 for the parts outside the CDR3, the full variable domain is GAGVSQSPSNKVTEKGKDVELRCDPISGHTALYWYRQSLGQGLEFLIYFQGNSAPDKSGLPSDRFSAERTGGSVSTLTIQRTQQEDSAVYLCASSPPGQTYEQYFGPGTRLTVT.

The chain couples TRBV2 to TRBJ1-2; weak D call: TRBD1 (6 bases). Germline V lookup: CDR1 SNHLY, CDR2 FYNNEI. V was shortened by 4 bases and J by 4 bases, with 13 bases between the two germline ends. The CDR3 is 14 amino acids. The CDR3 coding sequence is TGTGCCAGCAGTGGCCGGGGGGCGAGCTATGGCTACACCTTC. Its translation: CASSGRGASYGYTF.

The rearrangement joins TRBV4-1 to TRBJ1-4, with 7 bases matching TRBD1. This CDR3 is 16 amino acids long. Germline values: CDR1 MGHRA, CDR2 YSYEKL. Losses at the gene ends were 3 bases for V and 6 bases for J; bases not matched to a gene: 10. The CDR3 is CASSHRTGVADEKLFF. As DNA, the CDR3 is TGCGCCAGCAGCCACCGAACAGGGGTGGCTGATGAAAAACTGTTTTTT.

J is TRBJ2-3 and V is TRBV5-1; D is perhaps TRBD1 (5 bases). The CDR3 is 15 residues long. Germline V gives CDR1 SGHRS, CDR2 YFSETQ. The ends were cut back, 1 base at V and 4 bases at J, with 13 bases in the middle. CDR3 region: CASSLYPDNSDTQYF. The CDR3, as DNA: TGCGCCAGCAGCTTGTACCCGGACAACTCAGATACGCAGTATTTT.

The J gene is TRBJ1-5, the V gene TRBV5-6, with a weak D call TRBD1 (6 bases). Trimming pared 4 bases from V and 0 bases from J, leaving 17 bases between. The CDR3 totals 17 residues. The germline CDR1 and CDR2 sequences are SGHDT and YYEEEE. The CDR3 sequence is CASSPSGQAYSNQPQHF. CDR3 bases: TGTGCCAGCAGCCCTTCGGGACAAGCATATAGCAATCAGCCCCAGCATTTT.

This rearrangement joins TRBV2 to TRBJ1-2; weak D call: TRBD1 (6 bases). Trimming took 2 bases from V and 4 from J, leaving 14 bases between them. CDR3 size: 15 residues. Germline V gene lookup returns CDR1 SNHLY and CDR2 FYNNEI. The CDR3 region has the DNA TGTGCCAGCAGTGAAATGGGGCGCAGGGGCTATGGCTACACCTTC. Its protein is CASSEMGRRGYGYTF.

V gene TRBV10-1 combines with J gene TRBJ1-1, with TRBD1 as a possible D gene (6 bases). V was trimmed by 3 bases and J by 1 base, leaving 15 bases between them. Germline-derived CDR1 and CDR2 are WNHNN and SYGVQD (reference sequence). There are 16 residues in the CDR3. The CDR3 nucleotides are TGCGCCAGCAGTGATCGGTCAGGGGCAGAGAACACTGAAGCTTTCTTT. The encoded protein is CASSDRSGAENTEAFF.

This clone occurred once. DNA for the CDR3: TGTGCCAGCAGCTCTAACCAATACAATGAGCAGTTCTTC. Translated, it gives CASSSNQYNEQFF. The chain carries TRBV11-3 and TRBJ2-1; unclear D gene. V was cut by 4 bases and J by 4 bases, with 8 bases left in between. The CDR3 has 13 amino acids. Germline values: CDR1 SGHNT, CDR2 YENEEA.

The CDR3 reads CASTDRTGEGSTQYF. The CDR3 DNA reads TGCGCCAGCACCGATAGGACAGGGGAAGGAAGCACGCAGTATTTT. This rearrangement joins TRBV5-1 to TRBJ2-3; 9 bases line up with TRBD1. CDR1 and CDR2 (germline): SGHRS, YFSETQ. The CDR3 covers 15 residues. J lost 9 bases, V lost 6 bases, and 14 bases had no gene match.

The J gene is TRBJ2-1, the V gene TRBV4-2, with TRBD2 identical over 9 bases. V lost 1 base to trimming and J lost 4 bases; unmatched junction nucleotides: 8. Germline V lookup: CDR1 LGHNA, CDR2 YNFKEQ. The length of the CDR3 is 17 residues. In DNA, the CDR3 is TGTGCCAGCAGCCAAGTAGTTTTAACTAGCGGGTACAATGAGCAGTTCTTC. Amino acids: CASSQVVLTSGYNEQFF.

CDR3 nucleotide sequence: TGCGCCAGCAGTCAACCCCCAGGGGAAGTACAGAGAGCTTTCTTT. Encoded protein: CASSQPPGEVQRAFF. The V call is TRBV23-1, the J call TRBJ1-1; weak D call: TRBD1 (6 bases). TRBV23-1 is placed among ORFs of uncertain function. This CDR3 spans 15 amino acids. V lost 2 bases, J lost 10 bases, and 20 bases lay in between.

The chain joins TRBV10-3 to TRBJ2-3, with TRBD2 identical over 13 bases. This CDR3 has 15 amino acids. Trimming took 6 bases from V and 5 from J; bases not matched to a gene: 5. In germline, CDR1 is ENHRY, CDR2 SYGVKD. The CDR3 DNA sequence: TGTGCCATCAGGACTAGCGGGAGGACAGGAGATACGCAGTATTTT. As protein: CAIRTSGRTGDTQYF.

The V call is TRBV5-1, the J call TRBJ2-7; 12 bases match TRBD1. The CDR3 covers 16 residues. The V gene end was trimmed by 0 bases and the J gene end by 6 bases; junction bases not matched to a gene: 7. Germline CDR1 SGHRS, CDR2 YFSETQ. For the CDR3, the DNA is TGCGCCAGCAGCTTGGTTCCGGGACAGGGGGCGGGCGAGCAGTACTTC. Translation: CASSLVPGQGAGEQYF.

The DNA of the CDR3 is TGTGCCAGCAGTGAACCCGGCGGAAACTATGGCTACACCTTC. Amino acids: CASSEPGGNYGYTF. This sequence joins TRBV25-1 and TRBJ1-2, with D unresolved. The germline CDR1 and CDR2 sequences are MGHDK and SYGVNS. The CDR3 length is 14 residues. Trimming removed 2 bases from V and 2 bases from J, with 9 bases in between.

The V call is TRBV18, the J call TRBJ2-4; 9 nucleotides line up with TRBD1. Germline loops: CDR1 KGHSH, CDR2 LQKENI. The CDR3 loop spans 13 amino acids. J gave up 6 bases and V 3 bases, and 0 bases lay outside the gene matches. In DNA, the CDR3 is TGTGCCAGCTCACCGACAGGGGGAAACATTCAGTACTTC. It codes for CASSPTGGNIQYF. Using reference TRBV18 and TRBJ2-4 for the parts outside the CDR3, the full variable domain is NAGVMQNPRHLVRRRGQEARLRCSPMKGHSHVYWYRQLPEEGLKFMVYLQKENIIDESGMPKERFSAEFPKEGPSILRIQQVVRGDSAAYFCASSPTGGNIQYFGAGTRLSVL.

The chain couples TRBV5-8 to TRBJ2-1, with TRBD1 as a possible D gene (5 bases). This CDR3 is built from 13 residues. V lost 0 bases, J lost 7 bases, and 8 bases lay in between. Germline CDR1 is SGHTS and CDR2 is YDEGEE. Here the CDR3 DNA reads TGTGCCAGCAGCTTGGACTCAGGGAATGAGCAGTTCTTC. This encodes CASSLDSGNEQFF.